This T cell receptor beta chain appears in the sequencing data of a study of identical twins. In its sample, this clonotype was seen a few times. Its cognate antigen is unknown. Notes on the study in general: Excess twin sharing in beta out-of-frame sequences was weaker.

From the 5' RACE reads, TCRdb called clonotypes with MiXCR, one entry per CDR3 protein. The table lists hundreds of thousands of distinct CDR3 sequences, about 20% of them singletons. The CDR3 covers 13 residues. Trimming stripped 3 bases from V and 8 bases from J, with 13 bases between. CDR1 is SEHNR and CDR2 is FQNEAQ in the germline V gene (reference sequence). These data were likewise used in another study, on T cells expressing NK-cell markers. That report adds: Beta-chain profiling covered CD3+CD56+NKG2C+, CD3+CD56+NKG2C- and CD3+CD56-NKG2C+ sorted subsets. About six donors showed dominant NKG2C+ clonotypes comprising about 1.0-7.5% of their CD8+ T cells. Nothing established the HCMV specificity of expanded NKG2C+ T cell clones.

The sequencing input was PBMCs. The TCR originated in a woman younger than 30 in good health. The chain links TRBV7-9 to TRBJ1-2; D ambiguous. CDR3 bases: TGTGCCAGCAGCTTGAGGAGGGAAGACGGCTACACCTTC. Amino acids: CASSLRREDGYTF. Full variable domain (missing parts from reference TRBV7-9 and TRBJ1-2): DTGVSQNPRHKITKRGQNVTFRCDPISEHNRLYWYRQTLGQGPEFLTYFQNEAQLEKSRLLSDRFSAERPKGSFSTLEIQRTEQGDSAMYLCASSLRREDGYTFGSGTRLTVV.